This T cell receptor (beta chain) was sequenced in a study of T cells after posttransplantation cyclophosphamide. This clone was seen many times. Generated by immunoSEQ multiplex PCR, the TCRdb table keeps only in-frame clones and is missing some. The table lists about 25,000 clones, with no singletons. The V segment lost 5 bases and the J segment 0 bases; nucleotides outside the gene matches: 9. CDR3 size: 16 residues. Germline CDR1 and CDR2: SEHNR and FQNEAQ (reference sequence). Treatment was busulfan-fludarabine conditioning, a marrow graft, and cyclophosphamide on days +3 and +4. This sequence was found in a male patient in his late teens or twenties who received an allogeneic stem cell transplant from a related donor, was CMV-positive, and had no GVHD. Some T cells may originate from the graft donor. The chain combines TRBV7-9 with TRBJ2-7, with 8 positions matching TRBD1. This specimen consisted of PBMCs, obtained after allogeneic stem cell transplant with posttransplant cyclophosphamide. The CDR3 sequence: CASSHPGTGRSYEQYF. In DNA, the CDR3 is TGTGCCAGCAGCCACCCTGGGACAGGTCGCTCCTACGAGCAGTACTTC.